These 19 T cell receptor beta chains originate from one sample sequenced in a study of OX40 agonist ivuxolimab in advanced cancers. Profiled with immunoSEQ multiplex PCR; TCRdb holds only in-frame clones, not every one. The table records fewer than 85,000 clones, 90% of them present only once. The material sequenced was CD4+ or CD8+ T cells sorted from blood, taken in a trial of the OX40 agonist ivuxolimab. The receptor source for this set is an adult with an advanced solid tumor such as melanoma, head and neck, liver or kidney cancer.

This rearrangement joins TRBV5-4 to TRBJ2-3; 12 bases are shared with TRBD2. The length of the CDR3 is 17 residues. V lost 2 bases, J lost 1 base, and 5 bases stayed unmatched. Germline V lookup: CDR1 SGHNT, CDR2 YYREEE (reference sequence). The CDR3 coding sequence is TGTGCCAGCAGCTTCCGGACTAGCGGGACTGGCACAGATACGCAGTATTTT. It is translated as CASSFRTSGTGTDTQYF.

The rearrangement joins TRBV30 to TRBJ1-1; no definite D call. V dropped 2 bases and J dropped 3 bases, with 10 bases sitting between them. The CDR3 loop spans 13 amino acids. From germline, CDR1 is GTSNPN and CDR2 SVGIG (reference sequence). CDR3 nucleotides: TGTGCCTGGAGTATCAACCGGGACACTGAAGCTTTCTTT. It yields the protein CAWSINRDTEAFF.

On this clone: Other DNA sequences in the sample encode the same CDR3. CDR3 DNA: TGTGCCAGCAGTCGATTCTACGAGCAGTACTTC. It yields the protein CASSRFYEQYF. The chain recombines TRBV7-2 with TRBJ2-7; no clear D gene. CDR1 is SGHTA, CDR2 FQGNSA, per germline. V lost 6 bases to trimming and J lost 3 bases, with 6 bases between them. This CDR3 is 11 amino acids long.

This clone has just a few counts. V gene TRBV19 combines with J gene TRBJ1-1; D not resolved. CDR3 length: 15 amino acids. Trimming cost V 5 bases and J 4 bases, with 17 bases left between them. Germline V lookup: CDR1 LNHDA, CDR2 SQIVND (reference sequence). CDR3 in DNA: TGTGCCAGTAGTGCGGCAATGGCCCGTGGCACTGAAGCTTTCTTT. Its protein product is CASSAAMARGTEAFF.

CDR3 sequence (DNA): TGTGCCAGCAGCTCCGTCGGGGGGGCAGGTTTCACCGGGGAGCTGTTTTTT. Amino acids: CASSSVGGAGFTGELFF. The chain is built from TRBV11-1 and TRBJ2-2; the match to TRBD2 covers 8 bases. The ends lost 4 bases at V and 4 bases at J; junction bases unmatched: 11. Germline values: CDR1 SGHAT, CDR2 FQDESV (reference sequence). The CDR3 extends over 17 amino acids.

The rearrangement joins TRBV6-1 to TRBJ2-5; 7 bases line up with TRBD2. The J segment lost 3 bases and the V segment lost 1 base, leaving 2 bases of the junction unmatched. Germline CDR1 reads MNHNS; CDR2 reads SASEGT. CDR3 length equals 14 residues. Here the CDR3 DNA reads TGTGCCAGCAGTGAAGGCCTAGCGGAAGAGACCCAGTACTTC. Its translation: CASSEGLAEETQYF.

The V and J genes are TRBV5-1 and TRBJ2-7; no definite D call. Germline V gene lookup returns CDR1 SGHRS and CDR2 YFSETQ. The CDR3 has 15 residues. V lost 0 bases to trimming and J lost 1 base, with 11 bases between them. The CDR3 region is CASSLVRSGSYEQYF. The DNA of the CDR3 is TGCGCCAGCAGCTTGGTCCGTAGTGGGTCCTACGAGCAGTACTTC.

CDR3 coding DNA: TGTGCCAGCAGCAAAGTGGGGGTATGGGTAGCGGGAGGGCCCGAGACAGATACGCAGTATTTT. It yields the protein CASSKVGVWVAGGPETDTQYF. The chain links TRBV21-1 to TRBJ2-3; TRBD2, the D gene given by the table, was not confirmed from the DNA. TRBV21-1 represents a pseudogene. The CDR3 consists of 21 residues.

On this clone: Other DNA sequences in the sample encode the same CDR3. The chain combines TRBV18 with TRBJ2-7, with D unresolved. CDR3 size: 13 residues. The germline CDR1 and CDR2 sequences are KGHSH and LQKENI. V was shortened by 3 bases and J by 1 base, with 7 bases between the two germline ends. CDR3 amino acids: CASSPDTSYEQYF. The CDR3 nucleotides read TGTGCCAGCTCACCCGACACTTCCTACGAGCAGTACTTC.

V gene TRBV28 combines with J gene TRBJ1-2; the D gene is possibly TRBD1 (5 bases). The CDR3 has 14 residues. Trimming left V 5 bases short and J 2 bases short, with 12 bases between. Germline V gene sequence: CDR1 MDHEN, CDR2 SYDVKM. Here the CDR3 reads CASSLPWGNYGYTF. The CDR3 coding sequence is TGTGCCAGCAGTCTCCCTTGGGGGAACTATGGCTACACCTTC.

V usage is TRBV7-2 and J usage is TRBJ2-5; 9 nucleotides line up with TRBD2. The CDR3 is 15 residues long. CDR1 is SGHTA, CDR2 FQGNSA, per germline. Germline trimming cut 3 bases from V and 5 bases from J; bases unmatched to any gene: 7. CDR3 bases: TGTGCCAGCAGCTTGGGGGGTCTAGCGGGGGAGACCCAGTACTTC. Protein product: CASSLGGLAGETQYF.

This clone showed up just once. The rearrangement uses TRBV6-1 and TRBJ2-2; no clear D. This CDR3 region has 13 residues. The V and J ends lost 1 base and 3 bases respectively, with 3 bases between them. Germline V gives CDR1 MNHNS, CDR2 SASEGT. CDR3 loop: CASSEGYTGELFF. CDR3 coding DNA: TGTGCCAGCAGTGAAGGCTACACCGGGGAGCTGTTTTTT.

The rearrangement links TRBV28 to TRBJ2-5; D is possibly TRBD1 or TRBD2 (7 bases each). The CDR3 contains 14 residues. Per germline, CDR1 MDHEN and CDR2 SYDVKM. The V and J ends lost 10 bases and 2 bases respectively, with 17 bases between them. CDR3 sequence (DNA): TGTGCCACCCCAGGGGGGGGTCCTCAAGAGACCCAGTACTTC. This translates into CATPGGGPQETQYF.

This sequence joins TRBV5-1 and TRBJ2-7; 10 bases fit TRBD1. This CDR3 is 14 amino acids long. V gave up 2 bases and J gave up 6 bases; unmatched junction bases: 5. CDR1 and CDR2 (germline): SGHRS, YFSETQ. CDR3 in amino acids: CASSFGTGALEQYF. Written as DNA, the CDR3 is TGCGCCAGCAGCTTCGGGACAGGGGCTCTCGAGCAGTACTTC.

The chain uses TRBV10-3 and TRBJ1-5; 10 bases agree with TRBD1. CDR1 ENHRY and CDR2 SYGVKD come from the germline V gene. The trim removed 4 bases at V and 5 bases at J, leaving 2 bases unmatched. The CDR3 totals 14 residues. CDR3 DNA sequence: TGTGCCATCAGTGGGGGGACAGGGGATCAGCCCCAGCATTTT. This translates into CAISGGTGDQPQHF.

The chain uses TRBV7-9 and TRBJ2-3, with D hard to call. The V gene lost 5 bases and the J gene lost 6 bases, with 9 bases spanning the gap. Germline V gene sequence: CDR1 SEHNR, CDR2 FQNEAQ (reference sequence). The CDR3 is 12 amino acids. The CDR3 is CASSQRADTQYF. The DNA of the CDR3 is TGTGCCAGCAGCCAACGAGCGGATACGCAGTATTTT.

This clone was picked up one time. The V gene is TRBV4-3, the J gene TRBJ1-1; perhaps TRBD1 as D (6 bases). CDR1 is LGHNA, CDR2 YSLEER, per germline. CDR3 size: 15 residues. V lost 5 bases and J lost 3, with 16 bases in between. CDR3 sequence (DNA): TGCGCCAGCAGCGGACAAAACACAGGGCACACTGAAGCTTTCTTT. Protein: CASSGQNTGHTEAFF.

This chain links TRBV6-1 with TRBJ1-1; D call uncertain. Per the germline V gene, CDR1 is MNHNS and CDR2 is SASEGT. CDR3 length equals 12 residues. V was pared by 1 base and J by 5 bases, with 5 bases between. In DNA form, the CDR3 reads TGTGCCAGCAGTGAAGGGGTTACTGAAGCTTTCTTT. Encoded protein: CASSEGVTEAFF.

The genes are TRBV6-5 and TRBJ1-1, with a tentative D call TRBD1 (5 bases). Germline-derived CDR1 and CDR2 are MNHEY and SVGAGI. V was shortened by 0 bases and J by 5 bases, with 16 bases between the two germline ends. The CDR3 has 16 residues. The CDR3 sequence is CASSYSGVGRETEAFF. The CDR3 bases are TGTGCCAGCAGTTACTCGGGGGTTGGCAGGGAAACTGAAGCTTTCTTT.